This T cell receptor beta chain is drawn from a study of T-cell reconstitution after alpha-beta-depleted transplantation in children. Unique molecular identifiers featured in how the TCRbeta library was prepared. TCRdb passed the PCR reads through MiXCR, listing each CDR3 protein once. The profile shows fewer than 550,000 distinct CDR3 sequences, approximately 10% of them singletons. The CDR3 runs 16 residues. Germline CDR1 SEHNR, CDR2 FQNEAQ (reference sequence). Losses at the gene ends were 3 bases for V and 3 bases for J; bases not matched to a gene: 5. The TCR was taken from a female patient aged 2-15 years who had a stem cell transplant for aplastic anemia, so the T cells may come from the graft donor. The chain couples TRBV7-9 to TRBJ2-2; 9 bases fit TRBD1. The starting material was PBMCs, mostly from graft donor cells, obtained 180 days after TCRalphabeta/CD19-depleted stem cell transplant. Here the CDR3 DNA reads TGTGCCAGCAGCTTTAGGGACAGGGTTGACACCGGGGAGCTGTTTTTT. This translates into CASSFRDRVDTGELFF.